A single sample gave rise to the 7 T cell receptor beta chains below, sequenced in a study of blood T cell repertoires in COVID-19. Here immunoSEQ multiplex PCR was the method, and the copy in TCRdb shows in-frame clones only, minus some. The table lists around 180,000 clones, about three quarters of them singletons. The sequencing input was peripheral blood. The receptors were sampled from a woman older than 75 with COVID-19, enrolled during active disease.

This clone was counted a few times. The chain couples TRBV10-3 to TRBJ2-7, with 8 nucleotides matching TRBD2. The CDR3 totals 16 residues. The germline V gene encodes CDR1 ENHRY and CDR2 SYGVKD. The ends lost 10 bases at V and 1 base at J; junction bases unmatched: 15. The CDR3 spells CANSRGSGGVSYEQYF. The CDR3 nucleotides are TGTGCCAACAGCCGGGGAAGCGGGGGTGTTTCCTACGAGCAGTACTTC.

The chain recombines TRBV3-1 (or the pseudogene TRBV3-2) with TRBJ2-1; 10 nucleotides agree with TRBD1. CDR3 size: 16 residues. Germline trimming cut 4 bases from V and 6 bases from J; bases unmatched to any gene: 9. CDR1 is LGHDT and CDR2 is YNNKEL in the germline V gene (reference sequence). The CDR3 coding sequence is TGTGCCAGCAGCCTGGTCGGGACAGGGGCCTTCAATGAGCAGTTCTTC. It encodes CASSLVGTGAFNEQFF.

The rearrangement uses TRBV5-6 and TRBJ1-1; TRBD1 might be the D (5 bases). V shed 0 bases and J shed 9 bases, with 6 bases lying between them. This CDR3 is 11 amino acids long. The germline CDR1 and CDR2 sequences are SGHDT and YYEEEE. CDR3 sequence (DNA): TGTGCCAGCAGCTTGGGACAGCAAGCTTTCTTT. Translation gives CASSLGQQAFF.

This clone appeared a few times. J is TRBJ1-2 and V is TRBV5-1; D unclear. The CDR3 contains 13 residues. Trimming pared 2 bases from V and 6 bases from J, leaving 11 bases between. CDR1 and CDR2 from the germline V gene are SGHRS and YFSETQ. The CDR3 reads CASSLMGEDGYTF. DNA for the CDR3: TGCGCCAGCAGCTTAATGGGAGAGGATGGCTACACCTTC.

This clone is a singleton in its sample. V gene TRBV13 combines with J gene TRBJ1-3; D possibly corresponds to TRBD1 (6 bases). This CDR3 is 15 amino acids long. Germline lookup yields CDR1 PRHDT and CDR2 FYEKMQ (reference sequence). The V end was cut by 2 bases, the J end by 4 bases, with 12 bases between. In nucleotides, the CDR3 is TGTGCCAGCAGCTTACGGGGGGCCCCCGGAAACACCATATATTTT. It codes for CASSLRGAPGNTIYF. Full variable domain (outside the CDR3, taken from reference TRBV13 and TRBJ1-3): AAGVIQSPRHLIKEKRETATLKCYPIPRHDTVYWYQQGPGQDPQFLISFYEKMQSDKGSIPDRFSAQQFSDYHSELNMSSLELGDSALYFCASSLRGAPGNTIYFGEGSWLTVV.

The CDR3 reads CASSFRGSGANVLTF. Written as DNA, the CDR3 is TGTGCCAGCAGCTTTCGGGGGTCTGGGGCCAACGTCCTGACTTTC. The chain uses TRBV6-5 and TRBJ2-6; D may be TRBD2 (6 bases). In germline, CDR1 is MNHEY, CDR2 SVGAGI. This CDR3 has 15 residues. Deletions cut 6 bases from V and 1 base from J, with 10 bases between.

This chain joins TRBV7-2 and TRBJ2-3; 9 bases fit TRBD1. The CDR3 sequence is 16 residues long. Trimming removed 4 bases from V and 4 bases from J; junction bases left unmatched: 9. CDR1 SGHTA and CDR2 FQGNSA come from the germline V gene. The CDR3 loop reads CASSYPGQGRADTQYF. Written as DNA, the CDR3 is TGTGCCAGCAGCTACCCGGGACAGGGTAGAGCAGATACGCAGTATTTT. Combining the CDR3 with reference TRBV7-2 and TRBJ2-3 gives the whole variable domain GAGVSQSPSNKVTEKGKDVELRCDPISGHTALYWYRQSLGQGLEFLIYFQGNSAPDKSGLPSDRFSAERTGGSVSTLTIQRTQQEDSAVYLCASSYPGQGRADTQYFGPGTRLTVL.